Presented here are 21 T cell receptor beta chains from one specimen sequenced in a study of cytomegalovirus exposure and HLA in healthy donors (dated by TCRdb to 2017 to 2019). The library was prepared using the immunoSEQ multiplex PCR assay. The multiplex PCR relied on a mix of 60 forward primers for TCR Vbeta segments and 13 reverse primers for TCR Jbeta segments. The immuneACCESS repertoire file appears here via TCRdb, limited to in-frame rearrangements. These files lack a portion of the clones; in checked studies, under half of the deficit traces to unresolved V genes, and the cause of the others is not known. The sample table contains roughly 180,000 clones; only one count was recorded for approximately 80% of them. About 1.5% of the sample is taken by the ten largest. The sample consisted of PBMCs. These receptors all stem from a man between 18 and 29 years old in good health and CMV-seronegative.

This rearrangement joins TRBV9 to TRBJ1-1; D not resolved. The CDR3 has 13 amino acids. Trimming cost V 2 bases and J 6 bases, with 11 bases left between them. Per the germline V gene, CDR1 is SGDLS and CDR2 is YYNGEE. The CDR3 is CASSVGRGSEAFF. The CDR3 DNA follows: TGTGCCAGCAGCGTGGGCCGGGGTTCTGAAGCTTTCTTT. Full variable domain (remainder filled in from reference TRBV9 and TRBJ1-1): DSGVTQTPKHLITATGQRVTLRCSPRSGDLSVYWYQQSLDQGLQFLIQYYNGEERAKGNILERFSAQQFPDLHSELNLSSLELGDSALYFCASSVGRGSEAFFGQGTRLTVV.

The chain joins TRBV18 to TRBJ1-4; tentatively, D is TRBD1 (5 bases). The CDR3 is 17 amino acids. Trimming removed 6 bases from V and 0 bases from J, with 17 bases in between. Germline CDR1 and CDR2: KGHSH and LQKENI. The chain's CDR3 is CASSLKRGPATNEKLFF. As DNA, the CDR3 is TGTGCCAGCTCGCTAAAGCGGGGCCCAGCAACTAATGAAAAACTGTTTTTT.

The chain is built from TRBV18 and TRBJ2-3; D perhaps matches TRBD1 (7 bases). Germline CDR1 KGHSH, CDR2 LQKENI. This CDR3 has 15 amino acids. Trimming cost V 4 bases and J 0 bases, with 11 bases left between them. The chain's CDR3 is CASSQQGTSTDTQYF. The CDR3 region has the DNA TGTGCCAGCTCACAACAGGGGACTAGCACAGATACGCAGTATTTT.

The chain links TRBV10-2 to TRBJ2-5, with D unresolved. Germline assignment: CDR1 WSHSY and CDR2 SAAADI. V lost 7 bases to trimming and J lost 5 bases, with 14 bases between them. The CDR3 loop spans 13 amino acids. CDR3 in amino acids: CASTPNPRETQYF. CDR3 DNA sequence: TGCGCCAGCACCCCAAACCCTAGGGAGACCCAGTACTTC.

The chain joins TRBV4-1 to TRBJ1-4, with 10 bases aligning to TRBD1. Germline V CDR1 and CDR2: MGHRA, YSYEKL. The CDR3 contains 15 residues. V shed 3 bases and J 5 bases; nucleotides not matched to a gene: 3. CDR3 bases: TGCGCCAGCAGCCAGACAGGGGGCGGGAATGAAAAACTGTTTTTT. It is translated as CASSQTGGGNEKLFF.

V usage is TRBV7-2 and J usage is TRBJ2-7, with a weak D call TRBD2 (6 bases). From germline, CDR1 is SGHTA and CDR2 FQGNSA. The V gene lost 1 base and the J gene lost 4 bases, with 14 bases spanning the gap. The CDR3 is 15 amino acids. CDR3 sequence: CASSLGGVPTYEQYF. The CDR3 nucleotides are TGTGCCAGCAGCTTAGGGGGGGTGCCTACATACGAGCAGTACTTC.

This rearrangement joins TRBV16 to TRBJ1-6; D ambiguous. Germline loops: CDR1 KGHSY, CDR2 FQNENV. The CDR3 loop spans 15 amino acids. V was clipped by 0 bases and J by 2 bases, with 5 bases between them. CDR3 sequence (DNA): TGTGCCAGCAGCCAATCTCTCCCCTATAATTCACCCCTCCACTTT. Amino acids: CASSQSLPYNSPLHF.

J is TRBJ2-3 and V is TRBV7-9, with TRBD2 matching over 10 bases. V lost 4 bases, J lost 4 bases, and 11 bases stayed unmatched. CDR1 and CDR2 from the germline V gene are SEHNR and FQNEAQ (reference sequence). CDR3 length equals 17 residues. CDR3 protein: CASSSGRGLAGADTQYF. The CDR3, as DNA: TGTGCCAGCAGCTCGGGTAGAGGCCTAGCGGGAGCAGATACGCAGTATTTT.

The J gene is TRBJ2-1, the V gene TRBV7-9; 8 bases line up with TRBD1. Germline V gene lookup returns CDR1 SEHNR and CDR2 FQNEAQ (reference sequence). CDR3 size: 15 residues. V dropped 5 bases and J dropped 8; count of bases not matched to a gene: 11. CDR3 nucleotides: TGTGCCAGCAGCCCTCGGACAGGGCGTCCCCATGAGCAGTTCTTC. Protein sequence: CASSPRTGRPHEQFF. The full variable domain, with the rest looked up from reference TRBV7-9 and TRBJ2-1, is DTGVSQNPRHKITKRGQNVTFRCDPISEHNRLYWYRQTLGQGPEFLTYFQNEAQLEKSRLLSDRFSAERPKGSFSTLEIQRTEQGDSAMYLCASSPRTGRPHEQFFGPGTRLTVL.

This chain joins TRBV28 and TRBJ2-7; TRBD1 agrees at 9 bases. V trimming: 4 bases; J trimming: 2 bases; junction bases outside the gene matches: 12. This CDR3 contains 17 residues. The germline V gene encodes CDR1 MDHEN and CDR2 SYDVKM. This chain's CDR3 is CASSSHTGTGTTYEQYF. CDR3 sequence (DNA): TGTGCCAGCAGTTCCCACACCGGGACAGGGACTACCTACGAGCAGTACTTC.

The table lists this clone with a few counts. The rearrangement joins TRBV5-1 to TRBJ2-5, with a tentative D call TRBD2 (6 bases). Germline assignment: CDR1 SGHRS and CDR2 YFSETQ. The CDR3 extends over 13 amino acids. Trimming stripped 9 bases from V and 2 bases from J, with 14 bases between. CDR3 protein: CAIHLARQETQYF. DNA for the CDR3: TGCGCCATCCATCTAGCGCGACAAGAGACCCAGTACTTC.

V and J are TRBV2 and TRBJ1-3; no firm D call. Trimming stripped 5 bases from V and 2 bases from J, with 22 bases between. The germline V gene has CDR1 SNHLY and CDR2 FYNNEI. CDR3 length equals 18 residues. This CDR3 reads CASSPFRGQLITGNTIYF. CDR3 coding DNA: TGTGCCAGCAGTCCCTTTAGAGGGCAGCTGATAACTGGAAACACCATATATTTT.

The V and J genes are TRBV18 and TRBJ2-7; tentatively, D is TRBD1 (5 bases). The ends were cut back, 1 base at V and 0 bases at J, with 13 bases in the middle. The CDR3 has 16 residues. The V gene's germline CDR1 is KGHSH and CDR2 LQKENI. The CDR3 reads CASSPQYEDNSYEQYF. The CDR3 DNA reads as TGTGCCAGCTCACCACAATATGAGGACAACTCCTACGAGCAGTACTTC.

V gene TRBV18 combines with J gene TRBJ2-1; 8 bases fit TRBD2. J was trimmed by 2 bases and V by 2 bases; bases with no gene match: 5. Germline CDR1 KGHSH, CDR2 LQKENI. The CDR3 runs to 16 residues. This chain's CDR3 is CASSPGVAGTYNEQFF. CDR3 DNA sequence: TGTGCCAGCTCACCAGGGGTAGCGGGAACCTACAATGAGCAGTTCTTC.

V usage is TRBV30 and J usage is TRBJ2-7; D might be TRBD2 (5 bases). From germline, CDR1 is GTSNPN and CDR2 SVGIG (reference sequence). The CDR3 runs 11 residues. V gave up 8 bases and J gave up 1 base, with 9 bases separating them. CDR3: CAGRGSYEQYF. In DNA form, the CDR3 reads TGTGCCGGGCGCGGGTCCTACGAGCAGTACTTC.

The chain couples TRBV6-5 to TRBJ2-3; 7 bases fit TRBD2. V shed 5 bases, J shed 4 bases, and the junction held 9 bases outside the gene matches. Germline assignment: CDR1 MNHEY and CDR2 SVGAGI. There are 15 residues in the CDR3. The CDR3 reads CASSRLALGADTQYF. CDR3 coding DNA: TGTGCCAGCAGTCGACTAGCTTTAGGGGCAGATACGCAGTATTTT.

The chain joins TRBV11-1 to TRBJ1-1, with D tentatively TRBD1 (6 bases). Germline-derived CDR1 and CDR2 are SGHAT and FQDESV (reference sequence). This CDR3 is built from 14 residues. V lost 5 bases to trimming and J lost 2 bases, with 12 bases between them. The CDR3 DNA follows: TGTGCCAGCAGCGTGGGGGCGGTTAACACTGAAGCTTTCTTT. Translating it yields CASSVGAVNTEAFF. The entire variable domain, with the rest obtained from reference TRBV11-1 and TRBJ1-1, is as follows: EAEVAQSPRYKITEKSQAVAFWCDPISGHATLYWYRQILGQGPELLVQFQDESVVDDSQLPKDRFSAERLKGVDSTLKIQPAELGDSAMYLCASSVGAVNTEAFFGQGTRLTVV.

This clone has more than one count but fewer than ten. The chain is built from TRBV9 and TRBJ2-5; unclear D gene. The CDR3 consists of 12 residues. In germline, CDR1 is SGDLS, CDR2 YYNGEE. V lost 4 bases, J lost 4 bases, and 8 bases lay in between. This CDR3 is CASSNGRETQYF. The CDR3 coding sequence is TGTGCCAGCAGCAATGGCCGAGAGACCCAGTACTTC.

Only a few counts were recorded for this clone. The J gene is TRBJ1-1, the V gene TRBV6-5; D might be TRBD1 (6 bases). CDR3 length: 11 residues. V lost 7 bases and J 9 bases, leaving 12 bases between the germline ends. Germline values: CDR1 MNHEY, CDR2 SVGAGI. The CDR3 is CASTNGQKAFF. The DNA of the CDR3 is TGTGCCAGCACCAACGGACAGAAAGCTTTCTTT.

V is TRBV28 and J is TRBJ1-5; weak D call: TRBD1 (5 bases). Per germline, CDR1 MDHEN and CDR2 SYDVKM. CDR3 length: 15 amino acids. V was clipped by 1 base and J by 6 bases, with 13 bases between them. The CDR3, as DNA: TGTGCCAGCAGTTTATCCGGCAGGGCACGTCAGCCCCAGCATTTT. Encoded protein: CASSLSGRARQPQHF.

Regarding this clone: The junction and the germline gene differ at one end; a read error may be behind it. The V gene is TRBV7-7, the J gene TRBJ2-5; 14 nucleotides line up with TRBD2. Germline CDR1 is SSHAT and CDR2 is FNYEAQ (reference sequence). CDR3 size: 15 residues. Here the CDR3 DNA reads TGTGCTAGCAGCCCGACTAGCGGGAGGGGAGAGACCCAGTACTTC. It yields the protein CASSPTSGRGETQYF.